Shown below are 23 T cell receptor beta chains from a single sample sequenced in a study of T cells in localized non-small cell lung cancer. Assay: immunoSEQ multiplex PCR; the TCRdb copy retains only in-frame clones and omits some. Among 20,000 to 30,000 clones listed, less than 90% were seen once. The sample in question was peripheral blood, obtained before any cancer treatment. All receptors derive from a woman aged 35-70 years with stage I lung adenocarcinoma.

CDR3 loop: CASTGTEAYNEQFF. CDR3 nucleotide sequence: TGCGCCAGCACGGGGACGGAAGCCTACAATGAGCAGTTCTTC. The chain recombines TRBV5-1 with TRBJ2-1; TRBD1 or TRBD2 may be the D gene (5 bases each). Germline assignment: CDR1 SGHRS and CDR2 YFSETQ. The CDR3 totals 14 residues. Deletions cut 6 bases from V and 2 bases from J, with 12 bases between. Full variable domain (missing parts from reference TRBV5-1 and TRBJ2-1): KAGVTQTPRYLIKTRGQQVTLSCSPISGHRSVSWYQQTPGQGLQFLFEYFSETQRNKGNFPGRFSGRQFSNSRSEMNVSTLELGDSALYLCASTGTEAYNEQFFGPGTRLTVL.

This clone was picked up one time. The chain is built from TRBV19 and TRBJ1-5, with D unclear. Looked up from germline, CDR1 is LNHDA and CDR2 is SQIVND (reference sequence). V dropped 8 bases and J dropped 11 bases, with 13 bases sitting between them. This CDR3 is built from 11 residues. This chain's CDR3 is CASGNMDAQHF. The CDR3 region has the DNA TGTGCCAGTGGAAATATGGATGCCCAGCATTTT.

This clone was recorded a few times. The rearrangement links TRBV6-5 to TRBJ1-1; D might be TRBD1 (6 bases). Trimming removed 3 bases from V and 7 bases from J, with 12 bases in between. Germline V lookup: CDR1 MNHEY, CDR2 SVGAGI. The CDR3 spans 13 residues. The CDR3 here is CASSYAGALEAFF. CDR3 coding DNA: TGTGCCAGCAGTTATGCGGGGGCCCTTGAAGCTTTCTTT.

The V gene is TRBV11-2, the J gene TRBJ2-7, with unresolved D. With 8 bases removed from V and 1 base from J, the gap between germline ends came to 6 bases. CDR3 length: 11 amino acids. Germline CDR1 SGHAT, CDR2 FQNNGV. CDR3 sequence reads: CASQTSYEQYF. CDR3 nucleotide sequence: TGTGCCAGCCAAACTTCCTACGAGCAGTACTTC.

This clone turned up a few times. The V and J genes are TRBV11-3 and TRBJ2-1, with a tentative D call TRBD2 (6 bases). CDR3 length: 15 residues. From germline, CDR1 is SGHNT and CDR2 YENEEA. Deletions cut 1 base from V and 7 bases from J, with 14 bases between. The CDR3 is CASSLGLSGSNEQFF. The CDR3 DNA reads TGTGCCAGCAGCTTAGGACTTAGCGGATCTAATGAGCAGTTCTTC.

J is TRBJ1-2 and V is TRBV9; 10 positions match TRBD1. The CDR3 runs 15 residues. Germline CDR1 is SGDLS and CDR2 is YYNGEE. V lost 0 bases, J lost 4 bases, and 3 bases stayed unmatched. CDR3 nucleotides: TGTGCCAGCAGCGTAGACGACAGGGGGCCCTATGGCTACACCTTC. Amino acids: CASSVDDRGPYGYTF.

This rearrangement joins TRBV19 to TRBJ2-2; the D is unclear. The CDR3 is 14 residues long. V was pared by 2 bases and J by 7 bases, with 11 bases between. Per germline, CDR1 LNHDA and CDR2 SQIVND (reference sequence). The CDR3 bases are TGTGCCAGTAGTATAAGCCCCACGGGCGGGGAGCTGTTTTTT. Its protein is CASSISPTGGELFF.

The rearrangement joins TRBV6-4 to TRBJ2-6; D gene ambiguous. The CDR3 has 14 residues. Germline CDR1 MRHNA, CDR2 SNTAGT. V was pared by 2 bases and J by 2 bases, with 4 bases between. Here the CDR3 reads CASSDVAGANVLTF. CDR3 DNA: TGTGCCAGCAGTGACGTAGCTGGGGCCAACGTCCTGACTTTC.

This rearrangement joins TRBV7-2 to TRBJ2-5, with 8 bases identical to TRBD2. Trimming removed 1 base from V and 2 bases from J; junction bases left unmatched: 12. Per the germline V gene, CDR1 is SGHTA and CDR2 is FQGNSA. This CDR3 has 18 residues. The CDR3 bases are TGTGCCAGCAGCTTAGTTAATATGGCTAGCGGGCCTCAAGAGACCCAGTACTTC. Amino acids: CASSLVNMASGPQETQYF.

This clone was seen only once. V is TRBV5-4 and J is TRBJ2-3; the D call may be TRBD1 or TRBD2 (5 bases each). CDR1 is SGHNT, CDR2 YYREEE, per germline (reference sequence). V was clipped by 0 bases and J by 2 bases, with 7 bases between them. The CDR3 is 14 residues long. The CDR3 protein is CASSLGGSTDTQYF. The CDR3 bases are TGTGCCAGCAGCTTGGGGGGGTCCACAGATACGCAGTATTTT.

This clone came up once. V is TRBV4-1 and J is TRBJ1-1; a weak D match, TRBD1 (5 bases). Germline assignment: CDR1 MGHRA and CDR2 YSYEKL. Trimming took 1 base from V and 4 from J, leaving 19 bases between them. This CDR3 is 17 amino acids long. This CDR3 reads CASSQGAQEAGSTEAFF. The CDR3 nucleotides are TGCGCCAGCAGCCAAGGGGCCCAGGAGGCAGGGAGCACTGAAGCTTTCTTT.

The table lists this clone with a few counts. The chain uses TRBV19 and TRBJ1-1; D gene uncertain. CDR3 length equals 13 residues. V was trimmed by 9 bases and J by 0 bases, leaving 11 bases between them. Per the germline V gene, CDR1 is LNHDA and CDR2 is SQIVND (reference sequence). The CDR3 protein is CASKTVLNTEAFF. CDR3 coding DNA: TGTGCCAGCAAGACCGTGCTGAACACTGAAGCTTTCTTT.

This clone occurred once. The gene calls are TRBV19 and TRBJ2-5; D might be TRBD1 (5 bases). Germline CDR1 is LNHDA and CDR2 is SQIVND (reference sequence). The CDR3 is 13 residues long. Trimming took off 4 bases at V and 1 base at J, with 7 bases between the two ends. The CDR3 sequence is CASSSDSQETQYF. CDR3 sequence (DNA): TGTGCCAGTAGTAGCGACAGCCAAGAGACCCAGTACTTC. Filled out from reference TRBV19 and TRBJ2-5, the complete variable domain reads DGGITQSPKYLFRKEGQNVTLSCEQNLNHDAMYWYRQDPGQGLRLIYYSQIVNDFQKGDIAEGYSVSREKKESFPLTVTSAQKNPTAFYLCASSSDSQETQYFGPGTRLLVL.

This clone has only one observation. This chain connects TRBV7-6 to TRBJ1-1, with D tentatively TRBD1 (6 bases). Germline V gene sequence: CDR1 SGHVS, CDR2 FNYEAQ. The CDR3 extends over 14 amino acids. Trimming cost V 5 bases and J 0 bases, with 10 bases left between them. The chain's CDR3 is CASSTGQLNTEAFF. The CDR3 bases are TGTGCCAGCAGCACCGGACAGTTGAACACTGAAGCTTTCTTT.

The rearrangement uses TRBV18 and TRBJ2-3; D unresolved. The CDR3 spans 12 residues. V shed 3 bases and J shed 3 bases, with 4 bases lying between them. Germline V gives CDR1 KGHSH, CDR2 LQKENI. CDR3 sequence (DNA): TGTGCCAGCTCACCTAGGACAGATACGCAGTATTTT. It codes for CASSPRTDTQYF.

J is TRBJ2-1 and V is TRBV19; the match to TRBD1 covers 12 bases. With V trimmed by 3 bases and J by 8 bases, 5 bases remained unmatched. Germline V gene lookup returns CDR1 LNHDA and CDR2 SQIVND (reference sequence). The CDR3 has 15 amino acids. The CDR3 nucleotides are TGTGCCAGTAGTATTGGGACAGGGGGCCTGTATGAGCAGTTCTTC. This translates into CASSIGTGGLYEQFF.

The CDR3 bases are TGTGCCAGCAGCCCCGGGACAGCTTACTACGAGCAGTACTTC. Translation gives CASSPGTAYYEQYF. The chain combines TRBV7-2 with TRBJ2-7; TRBD1 matches 7 bases. The CDR3 has 14 amino acids. Looked up from germline, CDR1 is SGHTA and CDR2 is FQGNSA. The V gene end was trimmed by 5 bases and the J gene end by 3 bases; junction bases not matched to a gene: 7.

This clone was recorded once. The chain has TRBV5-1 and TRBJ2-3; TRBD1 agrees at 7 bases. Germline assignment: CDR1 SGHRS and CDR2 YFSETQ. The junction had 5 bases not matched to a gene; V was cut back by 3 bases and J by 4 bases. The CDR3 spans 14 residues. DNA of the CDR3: TGCGCCAGCAGCTCGGGACAGTCCCCAGATACGCAGTATTTT. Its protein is CASSSGQSPDTQYF.

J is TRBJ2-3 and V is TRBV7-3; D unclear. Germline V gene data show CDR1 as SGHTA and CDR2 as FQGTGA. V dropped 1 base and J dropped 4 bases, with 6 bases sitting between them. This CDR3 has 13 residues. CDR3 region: CASSLRAADTQYF. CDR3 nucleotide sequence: TGTGCCAGCAGCTTAAGGGCCGCAGATACGCAGTATTTT.

The CDR3 bases are TGTGCCAGCAGCTTAGAACAGCTAGCCCTCACCGGGGAGCTGTTTTTT. Translated: CASSLEQLALTGELFF. The chain links TRBV7-9 to TRBJ2-2, with D maybe TRBD2 (5 bases). The germline V gene has CDR1 SEHNR and CDR2 FQNEAQ (reference sequence). The CDR3 is 16 residues long. V was trimmed by 1 base and J by 4 bases, leaving 13 bases between them. Based on the CDR3 plus reference TRBV7-9 and TRBJ2-2, the full variable domain is DTGVSQNPRHKITKRGQNVTFRCDPISEHNRLYWYRQTLGQGPEFLTYFQNEAQLEKSRLLSDRFSAERPKGSFSTLEIQRTEQGDSAMYLCASSLEQLALTGELFFGEGSRLTVL.

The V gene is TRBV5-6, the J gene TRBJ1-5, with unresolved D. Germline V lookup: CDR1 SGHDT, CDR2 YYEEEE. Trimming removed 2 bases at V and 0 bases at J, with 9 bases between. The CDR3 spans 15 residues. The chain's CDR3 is CASSFRQHSNQPQHF. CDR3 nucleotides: TGTGCCAGCAGCTTTCGCCAGCATAGCAATCAGCCCCAGCATTTT. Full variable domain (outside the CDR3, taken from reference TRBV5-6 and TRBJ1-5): DAGVTQSPTHLIKTRGQQVTLRCSPKSGHDTVSWYQQALGQGPQFIFQYYEEEERQRGNFPDRFSGHQFPNYSSELNVNALLLGDSALYLCASSFRQHSNQPQHFGDGTRLSIL.

The CDR3 region has the DNA TGTGCCAGCAGCCTATGGGACGGTGAAGCTTTCTTT. It specifies CASSLWDGEAFF. The rearrangement joins TRBV2 to TRBJ1-1; TRBD1 might be the D (5 bases). In germline, CDR1 is SNHLY, CDR2 FYNNEI. V was clipped by 6 bases and J by 7 bases, with 12 bases between them. This CDR3 comprises 12 residues. Full variable domain (missing parts from reference TRBV2 and TRBJ1-1): EPEVTQTPSHQVTQMGQEVILRCVPISNHLYFYWYRQILGQKVEFLVSFYNNEISEKSEIFDDQFSVERPDGSNFTLKIRSTKLEDSAMYFCASSLWDGEAFFGQGTRLTVV.

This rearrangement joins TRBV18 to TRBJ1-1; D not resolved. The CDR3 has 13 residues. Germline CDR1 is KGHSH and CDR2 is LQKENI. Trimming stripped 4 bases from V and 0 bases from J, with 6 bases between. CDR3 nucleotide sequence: TGTGCCAGCTCACGAGAGATGAACACTGAAGCTTTCTTT. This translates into CASSREMNTEAFF.